This entry is about one TCR beta chain. Its antigen is currently unknown. Primers: 60 Vbeta forward and 13 Jbeta reverse. The protocol was immunoSEQ multiplex PCR, while the TCRdb copy is restricted to in-frame clones and leaves out a portion. The repertoire consists of nearly 200,000 clones, with approximately 80% occurring once and the leading ten covering roughly 0.1%. The ends lost 6 bases at V and 2 bases at J; junction bases unmatched: 10. CDR3 length: 15 residues. CDR1 is ENHRY, CDR2 SYGVKD, per germline. This specimen belongs to a study of cytomegalovirus exposure and HLA in healthy donors. Study-level points and caveats: Later analysis identified a missense DCLRE1C variant that was linked to TCR beta V- and J-gene trimming. When the data were analyzed later, several of the most significant clusters appeared to be linked to common viral pathogens. Donors were assumed by presence/absence analyses to have roughly uniform sequencing depth. Researchers catalogued approximately 160 TCR beta chains as cytomegalovirus-associated.

This clonotype was obtained from a boy aged 2-9 years in good health and CMV-seronegative. The sample was PBMCs. The V call is TRBV10-3, the J call TRBJ2-7, with 7 bases lining up with TRBD1. The CDR3 bases are TGTGCCATCAGCTCCAACAGGGGAGAAGCCTACGAGCAGTACTTC. As protein: CAISSNRGEAYEQYF.